These 22 T cell receptor beta chains share one sample of origin, sequenced in a study of CD8 T cells in ankylosing spondylitis. Study results and caveats: Seven or eight highly homologous variants made up a TCR beta motif, and this motif appeared characteristic of ankylosing spondylitis blood.

TCRdb processed the 5' RACE reads anew with MiXCR; each CDR3 protein has one entry. This table has 200,000 to 250,000 distinct CDR3 sequences, approximately 20% appearing once. Antigens for these TCRs are unknown. The specimen was blood, either unsorted or a sorted T cell fraction (not recorded which). Source of these receptors: a male donor with ankylosing spondylitis.

This clonotype has a handful of counts. This rearrangement joins TRBV5-1 to TRBJ2-7; TRBD1 aligns across 7 bases. Germline V gene lookup returns CDR1 SGHRS and CDR2 YFSETQ. There are 17 residues in the CDR3. V was pared by 4 bases and J by 2 bases, with 15 bases of the junction left unmatched. The CDR3 DNA sequence: TGCGCCAGCAGCCCCACCCATCTTGACAGGGTGCCCTACGAGCAGTACTTC. This codes for CASSPTHLDRVPYEQYF.

V and J are TRBV30 and TRBJ1-1; D is possibly TRBD1 (6 bases). CDR1 is GTSNPN and CDR2 is SVGIG in the germline V gene (reference sequence). The V and J ends lost 3 bases and 4 bases respectively, with 9 bases between them. This CDR3 spans 12 amino acids. The CDR3 nucleotides read TGTGCCTGGAGACAGGGCGGCACTGAAGCTTTCTTT. As protein: CAWRQGGTEAFF. Full variable domain (rest looked up from reference TRBV30 and TRBJ1-1): SQTIHQWPATLVQPVGSPLSLECTVEGTSNPNLYWYRQAAGRGLQLLFYSVGIGQISSEVPQNLSASRPQDRQFILSSKKLLLSDSGFYLCAWRQGGTEAFFGQGTRLTVV.

This clonotype was seen a handful of times. The chain couples TRBV12-3 or TRBV12-4 to TRBJ2-3, with 8 bases aligning to TRBD1. The CDR3 totals 16 residues. J was trimmed by 1 base and V by 3 bases; bases with no gene match: 6. CDR3 residues: CASSFPTGVGTDTQYF. CDR3 sequence (DNA): TGTGCCAGCAGTTTCCCGACAGGGGTGGGCACAGATACGCAGTATTTT.

The chain combines TRBV4-3 with TRBJ1-5; D unclear. There are 13 residues in the CDR3. Trimming cost V 0 bases and J 6 bases, with 6 bases left between them. Germline V gene sequence: CDR1 LGHNA, CDR2 YSLEER. CDR3 loop: CASSQDLSQPQHF. The CDR3 DNA follows: TGCGCCAGCAGCCAAGATTTGAGTCAGCCCCAGCATTTT.

The V and J genes are TRBV7-6 and TRBJ1-1; 10 nucleotides line up with TRBD1. V shed 3 bases and J 4 bases; nucleotides not matched to a gene: 5. The CDR3 sequence is 15 residues long. CDR1 and CDR2 (germline): SGHVS, FNYEAQ. As DNA, the CDR3 is TGTGCCAGCAGCTTCGGGACAGGGGTGGGCACTGAAGCTTTCTTT. Amino acids: CASSFGTGVGTEAFF. The full variable domain, rest sourced from reference TRBV7-6 and TRBJ1-1, is GAGVSQSPRYKVTKRGQDVALRCDPISGHVSLYWYRQALGQGPEFLTYFNYEAQQDKSGLPNDRFSAERPEGSISTLTIQRTEQRDSAMYRCASSFGTGVGTEAFFGQGTRLTVV.

The sample holds a few counts of this clonotype. The chain uses TRBV2 and TRBJ1-2; a weak D match, TRBD1 (5 bases). V dropped 9 bases and J dropped 4 bases, with 18 bases sitting between them. The germline V gene encodes CDR1 SNHLY and CDR2 FYNNEI. The CDR3 is made up of 14 amino acids. CDR3 in amino acids: CARTQAGGIYGYTF. The CDR3 nucleotides read TGTGCCAGAACCCAAGCGGGGGGGATCTATGGCTACACCTTC. The variable domain in full, completed from reference TRBV2 and TRBJ1-2, reads EPEVTQTPSHQVTQMGQEVILRCVPISNHLYFYWYRQILGQKVEFLVSFYNNEISEKSEIFDDQFSVERPDGSNFTLKIRSTKLEDSAMYFCARTQAGGIYGYTFGSGTRLTVV.

There are a few counts of this clonotype. The chain links TRBV7-9 to TRBJ2-3; D remains unclear. The CDR3 runs 15 residues. From germline, CDR1 is SEHNR and CDR2 FQNEAQ (reference sequence). With 5 bases removed from V and 4 bases from J, the gap between germline ends came to 16 bases. CDR3 bases: TGTGCCAGCAGCCTAGACGGATCAGCGCCAGATACGCAGTATTTT. It translates to CASSLDGSAPDTQYF.

There are a few counts of this clonotype. This chain connects TRBV6-5 to TRBJ1-5; D uncertain. V was trimmed by 2 bases and J by 1 base, leaving 6 bases between them. Germline V gene lookup returns CDR1 MNHEY and CDR2 SVGAGI. CDR3 length: 14 residues. CDR3 amino acids: CASSYPDSNQPQHF. CDR3 nucleotides: TGTGCCAGCAGTTACCCCGACAGCAATCAGCCCCAGCATTTT.

CDR3 protein: CASSFGRGDEKLFF. The CDR3 DNA reads as TGTGCCAGCAGCTTCGGGAGAGGAGATGAAAAACTGTTTTTT. The V call is TRBV13, the J call TRBJ1-4; D uncertain. Germline V gene lookup returns CDR1 PRHDT and CDR2 FYEKMQ (reference sequence). This CDR3 has 14 amino acids. Trimming shortened V by 3 bases and J by 6 bases, and 11 bases separated the two germline ends. The entire variable domain, with the rest obtained from reference TRBV13 and TRBJ1-4, is as follows: AAGVIQSPRHLIKEKRETATLKCYPIPRHDTVYWYQQGPGQDPQFLISFYEKMQSDKGSIPDRFSAQQFSDYHSELNMSSLELGDSALYFCASSFGRGDEKLFFGSGTQLSVL.

The table lists this clonotype with a few counts. This chain joins TRBV6-2 or TRBV6-3 and TRBJ2-5; 10 nucleotides align to TRBD2. The CDR3 covers 17 residues. Losses at the gene ends were 0 bases for V and 2 bases for J; bases not matched to a gene: 6. Germline lookup yields CDR1 MNHEY and CDR2 SVGEGT. CDR3 nucleotides: TGTGCCAGCAGTTACTCCGTGGCTAGCGGGGGACAAGAGACCCAGTACTTC. It encodes CASSYSVASGGQETQYF.

The genes are TRBV12-3 or TRBV12-4 and TRBJ2-7, with a weak D call TRBD2 (6 bases). This CDR3 region has 14 residues. V lost 1 base and J 4 bases, leaving 11 bases between the germline ends. The CDR3 is CASSLGVGGYEQYF. CDR3 sequence (DNA): TGTGCCAGCAGTTTAGGGGTCGGGGGATACGAGCAGTACTTC.

The chain combines TRBV12-3 or TRBV12-4 with TRBJ2-1; perhaps D is TRBD1 or TRBD2 (5 bases each). The CDR3 sequence is 15 residues long. The ends were cut back, 4 bases at V and 1 base at J, with 11 bases in the middle. The CDR3 region is CASSSPEGSYNEQFF. CDR3 in DNA: TGTGCCAGCAGTTCCCCCGAGGGGTCCTACAATGAGCAGTTCTTC.

This clonotype was observed a handful of times. The chain has TRBV29-1 and TRBJ1-3, with D unclear. With 0 bases removed from V and 0 bases from J, the gap between germline ends came to 9 bases. The CDR3 covers 15 residues. Germline V CDR1 and CDR2: SQVTM, ANQGSEA. The CDR3 DNA reads as TGCAGCGTTGAAGACAGCAGGATCTCTGGAAACACCATATATTTT. As protein: CSVEDSRISGNTIYF.

The rearrangement links TRBV7-2 to TRBJ1-2, with 11 bases matching TRBD1. The CDR3 length is 14 residues. Germline V CDR1 and CDR2: SGHTA, FQGNSA. The V gene end was trimmed by 5 bases and the J gene end by 8 bases; junction bases not matched to a gene: 7. The CDR3 DNA reads TGTGCCAGCAGCCGTCCTGGGACAGGGGGAGGCTACACCTTC. Translating gives CASSRPGTGGGYTF.

The CDR3 sequence is CASSVERDTDTQYF. In DNA, the CDR3 is TGTGCCAGCAGCGTAGAGCGGGATACAGATACGCAGTATTTT. The chain carries TRBV9 and TRBJ2-3; 7 nucleotides match TRBD2. V lost 0 bases to trimming and J lost 3 bases; unmatched junction nucleotides: 1. Germline V gene lookup returns CDR1 SGDLS and CDR2 YYNGEE. The CDR3 is 14 amino acids. The full variable domain, rest sourced from reference TRBV9 and TRBJ2-3, is DSGVTQTPKHLITATGQRVTLRCSPRSGDLSVYWYQQSLDQGLQFLIQYYNGEERAKGNILERFSAQQFPDLHSELNLSSLELGDSALYFCASSVERDTDTQYFGPGTRLTVL.

This clonotype was counted between two and nine times. The J gene is TRBJ2-3, the V gene TRBV4-3, with D perhaps matching TRBD2 (5 bases). Germline CDR1 and CDR2: LGHNA and YSLEER. V gave up 4 bases and J gave up 2 bases, with 19 bases separating them. This CDR3 has 17 residues. CDR3 protein: CASSPGVERSFTDTQYF. For the CDR3, the DNA is TGCGCCAGCAGCCCTGGAGTCGAGCGGAGCTTCACAGATACGCAGTATTTT.

The J gene is TRBJ2-3, the V gene TRBV12-3 or TRBV12-4, with TRBD2 matching 13 bases. The CDR3 runs to 15 residues. J was trimmed by 6 bases and V by 6 bases; bases with no gene match: 6. The DNA for the CDR3 is TGTGCCAGCAGCCAACTAGCGGGAGGGCCCGATACGCAGTATTTT. It codes for CASSQLAGGPDTQYF.

This clonotype was seen a handful of times. The J gene is TRBJ1-1, the V gene TRBV7-6, with D maybe TRBD1 (6 bases). The CDR3 spans 14 residues. Germline V gene data show CDR1 as SGHVS and CDR2 as FNYEAQ. V gave up 5 bases and J gave up 1 base, with 11 bases separating them. The CDR3: CASSPRDKNTEAFF. The CDR3 nucleotides read TGTGCCAGCAGCCCGCGGGACAAGAACACTGAAGCTTTCTTT. The whole variable domain, remainder taken from reference TRBV7-6 and TRBJ1-1, is GAGVSQSPRYKVTKRGQDVALRCDPISGHVSLYWYRQALGQGPEFLTYFNYEAQQDKSGLPNDRFSAERPEGSISTLTIQRTEQRDSAMYRCASSPRDKNTEAFFGQGTRLTVV.

The chain is built from TRBV12-3 or TRBV12-4 and TRBJ1-5; weak D call: TRBD1 (5 bases). The length of the CDR3 is 16 residues. Trimming took off 4 bases at V and 11 bases at J, with 24 bases between the two ends. DNA of the CDR3: TGTGCCAGCAGTTCCCACCGGGGAGGGGAGATCTCGTCCCAGCATTTT. It encodes CASSSHRGGEISSQHF.

The rearrangement joins TRBV2 to TRBJ1-1; D gene uncertain. Germline V CDR1 and CDR2: SNHLY, FYNNEI. The germline V and J ends were trimmed by 3 bases and 1 base, with 21 bases remaining between them. CDR3 length: 18 amino acids. Here the CDR3 DNA reads TGTGCCAGCAGTGACGCCCGGGGATTTACTGGAAAGAACACTGAAGCTTTCTTT. It is translated as CASSDARGFTGKNTEAFF.

J is TRBJ2-3 and V is TRBV3-1, with 7 positions matching TRBD2. V gave up 1 base and J gave up 2 bases; unmatched junction bases: 6. The CDR3 consists of 16 residues. Germline V gene data show CDR1 as LGHDT and CDR2 as YNNKEL (reference sequence). CDR3 sequence: CASSQVGRENTDTQYF. Here the CDR3 DNA reads TGTGCCAGCAGCCAAGTCGGGCGGGAGAACACAGATACGCAGTATTTT.

This clonotype was found a few times. The rearrangement links TRBV11-2 to TRBJ2-7; the D call may be TRBD1 or TRBD2 (5 bases each). CDR1 SGHAT and CDR2 FQNNGV come from the germline V gene. V was trimmed by 3 bases and J by 2 bases, leaving 11 bases between them. The CDR3 is made up of 14 amino acids. CDR3 region: CASSFGGLTYEQYF. The DNA for the CDR3 is TGTGCCAGCAGCTTTGGGGGATTAACCTACGAGCAGTACTTC. The variable domain in full, completed from reference TRBV11-2 and TRBJ2-7, reads EAGVAQSPRYKIIEKRQSVAFWCNPISGHATLYWYQQILGQGPKLLIQFQNNGVVDDSQLPKDRFSAERLKGVDSTLKIQPAKLEDSAVYLCASSFGGLTYEQYFGPGTRLTVT.